Sequencing of this T cell receptor (beta chain) was carried out in a study of cytomegalovirus exposure and HLA in healthy donors. Germline values: CDR1 GTSNPN, CDR2 SVGIG (reference sequence). The V gene lost 3 bases and the J gene lost 5 bases, with 16 bases spanning the gap. This CDR3 spans 14 amino acids. Primers included in the PCR were 60 Vbeta and 13 Jbeta primers. Profiled with immunoSEQ multiplex PCR; TCRdb holds only in-frame clones, not every one. In the table there are under 150,000 clones, about 77% of which are singletons. The chain employs TRBV30 and TRBJ2-5, with D possibly being TRBD2 (5 bases). The material sequenced was PBMCs. The receptor was derived from a woman under 40 in good health and CMV-seropositive. The CDR3 DNA reads TGTGCCTGGAGCAATAGCGCCGGTGGGGAGACCCAGTACTTC. Protein sequence: CAWSNSAGGETQYF.